The entry below gives a single T cell receptor beta chain sequence along with its context. In the original workflow: Estimated nucleated cell counts came from reference gene primer amplification. Profiling relied on immunoSEQ multiplex PCR, and the TCRdb table lists in-frame clones only, not all of them. The V and J calls and clone size are taken from that table; D and trimming were inferred from the DNA. This repertoire shows 250,000 to 350,000 clones, roughly nine tenths found once; its top ten account for 2% to 2.5%. These data belong to a study of blood T cell repertoires in COVID-19. Study as a whole: Sample material is recorded as cDNA or gDNA derived from T cells, B-cell-depleted T cells, or PBMCs.

Looked up from germline, CDR1 is KGHDR and CDR2 is SFDVKD. With 3 bases clipped from V and 2 bases from J, the junction kept 4 bases outside the gene matches. The CDR3 has 16 residues. Membership in each cohort depended on participant-reported clinical history. Specimen: PBMCs or T cells enriched from blood (not recorded which). The receptor was isolated from a woman under 30 who had recovered from COVID-19. The V gene is TRBV24-1, the J gene TRBJ2-3; TRBD2 aligns across 10 bases. The CDR3 DNA sequence: TGTGCCACCAGTGATACACTAGCGGGGTCCACAGATACGCAGTATTTT. Translation gives CATSDTLAGSTDTQYF.